This T cell receptor (beta chain) emerged from a study of T cells expressing NK-cell markers. Study overall: Sorted CD3+CD56-NKG2C+, CD3+CD56+NKG2C+ and CD3+CD56+NKG2C- T cells supplied the TCR beta repertoires.

Study conclusions and caveats: Among CD8+ T cells from more than five donors, dominant NKG2C+ clonotypes accounted for about 1.0-7.0%.

Looked up from germline, CDR1 is MNHEY and CDR2 is SVGAGI. The CDR3 extends over 16 amino acids. Points on this clonotype: Its antigen is not identified.

TCRdb reprocessed the 5' RACE reads and keeps a single row for each CDR3 protein, giving no DNA. Reported are approximately 460,000 distinct CDR3 sequences; the ten largest clones contain 6% to 8%. Sequencing was performed on blood T cells: a sorted CD56 or NKG2C T cell subset, CD4+ or CD8+ T cells, or bulk PBMC T cells (not recorded which). The sequence derives from a woman between 18 and 75 years old in good health. The chain links TRBV6-5 to TRBJ2-5; TCRdb outputs TRBD1, but without DNA this stays unchecked. The CDR3 is CASSYSIDRAGETQYF.